Shown below are 22 T cell receptor beta chains from a single sample sequenced in a study of T cell repertoires in chronic hepatitis B. Sequencing was performed with immunoSEQ multiplex PCR; in TCRdb, only in-frame clones are kept and a portion is missing. The sample holds about 620 clones, more than 70% seen once. Sequenced input: total CD8+ T cells from PBMCs. The source of these receptors is a human donor with chronic hepatitis B virus infection.

The chain has TRBV29-1 and TRBJ2-7; perhaps TRBD1 as D (5 bases). This CDR3 is built from 14 residues. Trimming stripped 6 bases from V and 2 bases from J, with 17 bases between. Germline CDR1 reads SQVTM; CDR2 reads ANQGSEA. CDR3 protein: CSVQSTVSTYEQYF. The CDR3 DNA reads TGCAGCGTACAATCGACAGTAAGTACCTACGAGCAGTACTTC.

The V gene is TRBV9, the J gene TRBJ2-2; the D is unclear. V lost 3 bases and J lost 5, with 2 bases in between. Germline-derived CDR1 and CDR2 are SGDLS and YYNGEE. The CDR3 runs to 11 residues. Here the CDR3 DNA reads TGTGCCAGCAGCGCGACCGGGGAGCTGTTTTTT. Translated, it gives CASSATGELFF.

This chain joins TRBV15 and TRBJ2-1; 9 bases fit TRBD2. The V and J ends lost 3 bases and 9 bases, in that order; junction bases with no gene match: 15. This CDR3 is built from 17 residues. Germline V gives CDR1 LNHNV, CDR2 YYDKDF (reference sequence). The CDR3 nucleotides are TGTGCCACCAGCAGCCTGGGAGGGGCTAGCGGGATGGGTGAGCAGTTCTTC. Protein: CATSSLGGASGMGEQFF.

V usage is TRBV5-4 and J usage is TRBJ2-3, with D uncertain. CDR1 is SGHNT and CDR2 is YYREEE in the germline V gene (reference sequence). V lost 4 bases and J lost 6, with 18 bases in between. CDR3 length equals 15 residues. CDR3 protein: CASSHGPLVQDTQYF. The CDR3 DNA reads TGTGCCAGCAGCCACGGGCCCCTAGTCCAGGATACGCAGTATTTT.

The gene calls are TRBV9 and TRBJ2-3, with a possible D match to TRBD1 (6 bases). The CDR3 spans 16 residues. Germline CDR1 SGDLS, CDR2 YYNGEE. V lost 3 bases to trimming and J lost 2 bases, with 16 bases between them. The DNA of the CDR3 is TGTGCCAGCAGCGCCAGGCAGGGGAAACTCACAGATACGCAGTATTTT. This sequence encodes CASSARQGKLTDTQYF. Filled out from reference TRBV9 and TRBJ2-3, the complete variable domain reads DSGVTQTPKHLITATGQRVTLRCSPRSGDLSVYWYQQSLDQGLQFLIQYYNGEERAKGNILERFSAQQFPDLHSELNLSSLELGDSALYFCASSARQGKLTDTQYFGPGTRLTVL.

The chain recombines TRBV6-5 with TRBJ2-4, with 10 positions matching TRBD1. The V and J ends lost 6 bases and 6 bases, in that order; junction bases with no gene match: 2. CDR1 and CDR2 from the germline V gene are MNHEY and SVGAGI. The CDR3 loop spans 13 amino acids. This chain's CDR3 is CASRTGGTNIQYF. For the CDR3, the DNA is TGTGCCAGCAGGACAGGGGGCACAAACATTCAGTACTTC.

This clone appeared a single time. The V and J genes are TRBV4-1 and TRBJ2-1, with 8 bases aligning to TRBD2. The CDR3 is made up of 15 amino acids. Looked up from germline, CDR1 is MGHRA and CDR2 is YSYEKL. V dropped 1 base and J dropped 7; count of bases not matched to a gene: 6. The CDR3 loop reads CASSQGTSLGNEQFF. In DNA form, the CDR3 reads TGCGCCAGCAGCCAAGGGACTAGCTTGGGAAATGAGCAGTTCTTC.

J is TRBJ2-2 and V is TRBV5-6; D call uncertain. CDR1 and CDR2 from the germline V gene are SGHDT and YYEEEE. The CDR3 totals 16 residues. V was clipped by 4 bases and J by 5 bases, with 18 bases between them. Here the CDR3 DNA reads TGTGCCAGCAGCCTTCCGGGCCGAATCGATACCGGGGAGCTGTTTTTT. Protein: CASSLPGRIDTGELFF.

A single count supports this clone. V is TRBV4-3 and J is TRBJ1-1; D not certain. CDR1 and CDR2 (germline): LGHNA, YSLEER. The CDR3 is 18 residues long. The germline V and J ends were trimmed by 0 bases and 0 bases, with 17 bases remaining between them. DNA for the CDR3: TGCGCCAGCAGCCAAGATAGGATAGAGGTGCGAATGAACACTGAAGCTTTCTTT. Translated: CASSQDRIEVRMNTEAFF.

The chain recombines TRBV30 with TRBJ2-2; D perhaps matches TRBD2 (6 bases). Germline assignment: CDR1 GTSNPN and CDR2 SVGIG (reference sequence). The CDR3 sequence is 14 residues long. V was shortened by 8 bases and J by 6 bases, with 19 bases between the two germline ends. CDR3 in DNA: TGTGCCCAAGTCCGGGGGTATGATGCCGGGGAGCTGTTTTTT. Translating it yields CAQVRGYDAGELFF.

In this sample, this clone turned up a few times. This rearrangement joins TRBV6-1 to TRBJ2-7, with TRBD2 matching 8 bases. The length of the CDR3 is 15 residues. Germline V gene lookup returns CDR1 MNHNS and CDR2 SASEGT. Trimming removed 2 bases from V and 6 bases from J; junction bases left unmatched: 9. The CDR3 coding sequence is TGTGCCAGCAGTGAATGGCGGGGGGACCCTCCCGAGCAGTACTTC. The encoded protein is CASSEWRGDPPEQYF.

V gene TRBV9 combines with J gene TRBJ2-7; the D gene is possibly TRBD1 (6 bases). CDR3 length: 15 amino acids. V dropped 0 bases and J dropped 5 bases, with 15 bases sitting between them. The germline gives CDR1 SGDLS, CDR2 YYNGEE. CDR3 DNA sequence: TGTGCCAGCAGCGTAGGGACAGCCGTGACACACGAGCAGTACTTC. Protein sequence: CASSVGTAVTHEQYF.

The chain joins TRBV9 to TRBJ2-1; D call uncertain. The CDR3 has 13 residues. CDR1 is SGDLS, CDR2 YYNGEE, per germline. Trimming removed 0 bases at V and 8 bases at J, with 9 bases between. The CDR3: CASSVGTTDEQFF. The CDR3 nucleotides are TGTGCCAGCAGCGTAGGAACTACTGATGAGCAGTTCTTC.

The chain links TRBV6-5 to TRBJ2-1; 9 bases map to TRBD2. The CDR3 extends over 16 amino acids. The J segment lost 7 bases and the V segment lost 2 bases, leaving 9 bases of the junction unmatched. Per germline, CDR1 MNHEY and CDR2 SVGAGI. The CDR3 DNA reads TGTGCCAGCAGTTACAGCCCTGGACTAGCGAGGAATGAGCAGTTCTTC. Amino acids: CASSYSPGLARNEQFF.

The V and J genes are TRBV7-9 and TRBJ2-1; 13 bases map to TRBD2. Germline CDR1 SEHNR, CDR2 FQNEAQ (reference sequence). The CDR3 loop spans 14 amino acids. The ends lost 4 bases at V and 9 bases at J; junction bases unmatched: 3. The CDR3 loop reads CASSWTSGSGEQFF. The CDR3 DNA follows: TGTGCCAGCAGCTGGACTAGCGGGAGCGGTGAGCAGTTCTTC. Combining the CDR3 with reference TRBV7-9 and TRBJ2-1 gives the whole variable domain DTGVSQNPRHKITKRGQNVTFRCDPISEHNRLYWYRQTLGQGPEFLTYFQNEAQLEKSRLLSDRFSAERPKGSFSTLEIQRTEQGDSAMYLCASSWTSGSGEQFFGPGTRLTVL.

This clone appeared a few times. The chain couples TRBV25-1 to TRBJ2-1; 8 bases match TRBD2. This CDR3 contains 13 residues. Germline CDR1 and CDR2: MGHDK and SYGVNS. The junction had 6 bases not matched to a gene; V was cut back by 5 bases and J by 9 bases. The CDR3 loop reads CASSFSAGGEQFF. The CDR3 DNA reads as TGTGCCAGCAGTTTTAGCGCGGGGGGTGAGCAGTTCTTC.

This chain uses TRBV4-1 with TRBJ2-3; D not certain. The CDR3 length is 15 residues. The germline gives CDR1 MGHRA, CDR2 YSYEKL. The V end was cut by 1 base, the J end by 0 bases, with 8 bases between. CDR3 sequence: CASSQVATSTDTQYF. The DNA of the CDR3 is TGCGCCAGCAGCCAAGTCGCTACAAGCACAGATACGCAGTATTTT.

This clone turned up a few times. The chain carries TRBV25-1 and TRBJ2-7; no firm D call. V dropped 5 bases and J dropped 2 bases, with 10 bases sitting between them. CDR3 length: 13 residues. The germline gives CDR1 MGHDK, CDR2 SYGVNS. In nucleotides, the CDR3 is TGTGCCAGCAGTCCGGGCTGGGCCTACGAGCAGTACTTC. Translation: CASSPGWAYEQYF.

The chain carries TRBV11-2 and TRBJ2-1, with a weak D call TRBD2 (6 bases). This CDR3 region has 15 residues. Germline CDR1 is SGHAT and CDR2 is FQNNGV. V was cut by 0 bases and J by 6 bases, with 12 bases left in between. DNA for the CDR3: TGTGCCAGCAGCTTAGATTATGGCGGGACCAATGAGCAGTTCTTC. As protein: CASSLDYGGTNEQFF.

The chain links TRBV21-1 to TRBJ2-7; the D call of TRBD2 is as the table states it, not checked on the DNA. TRBV21-1 is deemed a pseudogene. The length of the CDR3 is 12 residues. The CDR3: CASSKRSYEQYF. The CDR3 nucleotides read TGTGCCAGCAGCAAGCGATCCTACGAGCAGTACTTC.

The V and J genes are TRBV19 and TRBJ1-1; D might be TRBD1 (6 bases). The CDR3 runs to 14 residues. Germline loops: CDR1 LNHDA, CDR2 SQIVND (reference sequence). With 3 bases removed from V and 0 bases from J, the gap between germline ends came to 8 bases. The CDR3 sequence: CASSMTGLNTEAFF. The CDR3 DNA follows: TGTGCCAGTAGTATGACAGGACTGAACACTGAAGCTTTCTTT.

The rearrangement uses TRBV19 and TRBJ2-7; D possibly corresponds to TRBD1 (5 bases). The CDR3 is 14 residues long. The germline gives CDR1 LNHDA, CDR2 SQIVND (reference sequence). Trimming removed 3 bases from V and 5 bases from J, with 14 bases in between. CDR3 DNA: TGTGCCAGTAGTATCGTACAGGCTCAACACGAGCAGTACTTC. It yields the protein CASSIVQAQHEQYF. The full variable domain, with the rest looked up from reference TRBV19 and TRBJ2-7, is DGGITQSPKYLFRKEGQNVTLSCEQNLNHDAMYWYRQDPGQGLRLIYYSQIVNDFQKGDIAEGYSVSREKKESFPLTVTSAQKNPTAFYLCASSIVQAQHEQYFGPGTRLTVT.